This TCR beta chain derives from a study of blood T cell repertoires in COVID-19. This clone has just one count. Germline V lookup: CDR1 SGHNT, CDR2 YYREEE (reference sequence). Trimming cost V 2 bases and J 4 bases; bases outside gene matches: 4. The CDR3 totals 14 residues. Participants came from roughly 23 US areas, aged roughly 18 to 90 years. How the authors handled the data: Reference gene primer amplification in the assay estimated nucleated cell counts. Generated by immunoSEQ multiplex PCR, the TCRdb table keeps only in-frame clones and is missing some. That table furnishes V, J and clone size, whereas the DNA furnished D and trimming. The sample consists of over 150,000 clones, 80% to 85% of them appearing once.

V is TRBV5-4 and J is TRBJ2-3, with 7 positions matching TRBD1. The receptor's source is a man aged 40-49 years who had recovered from COVID-19. What was sequenced was PBMCs or T cells enriched from blood (not recorded which). The CDR3: CASSFSQGPDTQYF. CDR3 DNA: TGTGCCAGCAGCTTCTCACAGGGGCCAGATACGCAGTATTTT.